The subject of this entry is one TCR beta chain. What it binds is unknown. Sample time point: week 5, during vaccination. Vaccination used 300 ug of mutant IDH1 20-mer peptide per dose, with topical imiquimod. The data stem from a study of a mutant IDH1 vaccine in newly diagnosed glioma. Germline lookup yields CDR1 LNHDA and CDR2 SQIVND (reference sequence). There are 17 residues in the CDR3. V lost 3 bases and J lost 0, with 18 bases in between. Produced via immunoSEQ multiplex PCR; TCRdb's table is partial and in-frame only. There are roughly 42,000 clones in the sample; 75% to 90% occur only once, and approximately 1.7% lies in the top ten. Study-wide findings and caveats: No link was apparently found between pseudoprogression and changes in top peripheral T cell clonotypes.

J is TRBJ2-7 and V is TRBV19; unclear D gene. The TCR comes from a man aged 40-50 years with glioma. This specimen consisted of PBMCs, obtained from a glioma patient whose treatment included an IDH1 peptide vaccine. The CDR3 sequence: CASSISGGFGSSYEQYF. The CDR3 DNA reads TGTGCCAGTAGTATTAGTGGTGGGTTTGGAAGCTCCTACGAGCAGTACTTC.